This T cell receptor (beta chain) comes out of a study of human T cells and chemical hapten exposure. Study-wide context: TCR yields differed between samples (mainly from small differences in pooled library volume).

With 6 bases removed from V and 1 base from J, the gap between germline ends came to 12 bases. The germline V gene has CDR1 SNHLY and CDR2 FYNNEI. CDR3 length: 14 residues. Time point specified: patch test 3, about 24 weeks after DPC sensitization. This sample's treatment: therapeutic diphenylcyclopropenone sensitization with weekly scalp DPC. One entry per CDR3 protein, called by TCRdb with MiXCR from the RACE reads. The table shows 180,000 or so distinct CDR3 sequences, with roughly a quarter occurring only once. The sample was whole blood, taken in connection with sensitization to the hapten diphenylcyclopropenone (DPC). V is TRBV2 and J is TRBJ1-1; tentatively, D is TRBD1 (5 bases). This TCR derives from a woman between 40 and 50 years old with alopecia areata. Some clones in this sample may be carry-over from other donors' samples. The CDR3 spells CASRLGTGNTEAFF. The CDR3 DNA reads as TGTGCCAGCAGGCTAGGGACGGGGAACACTGAAGCTTTCTTT.